Following are 14 T cell receptor beta chains from one sample sequenced in a study of beta chain features in type 1 diabetes (dated by TCRdb to the late 2010s). The method was the immunoSEQ multiplex PCR assay. The High Capacity cDNA Reverse Transcription Kit was used to reverse transcribe all of the isolated RNA, meaning that expressed TCRB transcripts were what got sequenced. The table was pulled from immuneACCESS by TCRdb, which kept in-frame rearrangements only. Such tables lose some clones; where checked, under half of the loss comes from unresolved V genes, and the rest has no known cause. Across this sample there are roughly 610,000 clones, with about a sixth seen only once. About 0.097% of the sample is held by the ten biggest clonotypes. The sample taken for sequencing was naive CD4+ T cells from blood. The cell subset or site label of this sample denotes: true naive CD4+ T cells. The receptors originated from a man between 18 and 29 years old in good health.

This clone was observed a handful of times. The V call is TRBV18, the J call TRBJ1-6, with D possibly matching TRBD1 (5 bases). The germline V and J ends were trimmed by 1 base and 7 bases, with 11 bases remaining between them. Germline lookup yields CDR1 KGHSH and CDR2 LQKENI. CDR3 length: 15 amino acids. This CDR3 reads CASSPLQGGNSPLHF. The CDR3 nucleotides read TGTGCCAGCTCACCACTCCAGGGCGGGAATTCACCCCTCCACTTT.

This clone was recorded a few times. The chain is built from TRBV2 and TRBJ2-4; D is undetermined. Trimming shortened V by 4 bases and J by 9 bases, and 10 bases separated the two germline ends. This CDR3 contains 12 residues. Looked up from germline, CDR1 is SNHLY and CDR2 is FYNNEI. As DNA, the CDR3 is TGTGCCAGCAGTGTAAGGGTCGCCATTCAGTACTTC. Amino acid sequence: CASSVRVAIQYF.

This clone appeared a few times. This chain links TRBV21-1 with TRBJ2-3; the table's TRBD2 call for D was not verified on the DNA. TRBV21-1 is a listed pseudogene. CDR3 length: 14 residues. CDR3 DNA sequence: TGTGCCAGCAGGGGCCTAGCCGGCACAGATACGCAGTATTTT. This sequence encodes CASRGLAGTDTQYF.

This sequence joins TRBV7-8 and TRBJ1-2; TRBD1 might be the D (5 bases). Trimming stripped 1 base from V and 6 bases from J, with 15 bases between. The length of the CDR3 is 15 residues. From germline, CDR1 is SGHVS and CDR2 FQNEAQ. CDR3: CASSLEKGSGHGYTF. CDR3 DNA sequence: TGTGCCAGCAGCTTAGAAAAGGGGTCAGGCCATGGCTACACCTTC.

This rearrangement joins TRBV7-6 to TRBJ2-7; TRBD2 aligns across 7 bases. Per the germline V gene, CDR1 is SGHVS and CDR2 is FNYEAQ. The CDR3 is 15 residues long. Unmatched junction bases numbered 6, after V lost 3 bases and J lost 1 base. In nucleotides, the CDR3 is TGTGCCAGCAGCTTCGGGACTACCTCTTCCTACGAGCAGTACTTC. Translation gives CASSFGTTSSYEQYF. Full variable domain (missing parts from reference TRBV7-6 and TRBJ2-7): GAGVSQSPRYKVTKRGQDVALRCDPISGHVSLYWYRQALGQGPEFLTYFNYEAQQDKSGLPNDRFSAERPEGSISTLTIQRTEQRDSAMYRCASSFGTTSSYEQYFGPGTRLTVT.

The V gene is TRBV2, the J gene TRBJ2-7; D tentatively reads TRBD1 or TRBD2 (6 bases each). The length of the CDR3 is 16 residues. The germline V and J ends were trimmed by 1 base and 6 bases, with 19 bases remaining between them. The germline V gene encodes CDR1 SNHLY and CDR2 FYNNEI. CDR3 amino acids: CASSEEGGRASSEQYF. The CDR3 region has the DNA TGTGCCAGCAGTGAAGAGGGGGGAAGGGCATCTAGCGAGCAGTACTTC.

The chain couples TRBV10-3 to TRBJ2-7, with D unresolved. V was shortened by 0 bases and J by 2 bases, with 14 bases between the two germline ends. CDR3 length: 16 amino acids. Germline assignment: CDR1 ENHRY and CDR2 SYGVKD. CDR3 amino acids: CAISESQGIQTYEQYF. The CDR3 DNA is TGTGCCATCAGTGAGTCGCAAGGGATCCAAACCTACGAGCAGTACTTC.

This clone has just a few counts. CDR3 in amino acids: CASSLSEILAKNIQYF. CDR3 nucleotides: TGTGCCAGCAGCTTATCGGAAATTCTAGCCAAAAACATTCAGTACTTC. The chain employs TRBV7-9 and TRBJ2-4; D ambiguous. Trimming shortened V by 2 bases and J by 0 bases, and 11 bases separated the two germline ends. From germline, CDR1 is SEHNR and CDR2 FQNEAQ (reference sequence). CDR3 size: 16 residues.

This clone was counted a few times. CDR3 amino acids: CASSVYGGPGNTIYF. CDR3 nucleotide sequence: TGTGCCAGCAGCGTTTATGGTGGTCCTGGAAACACCATATATTTT. The chain employs TRBV9 and TRBJ1-3; D is undetermined. Looked up from germline, CDR1 is SGDLS and CDR2 is YYNGEE. This CDR3 spans 15 amino acids. V shed 2 bases and J shed 2 bases, with 11 bases lying between them. Based on the CDR3 plus reference TRBV9 and TRBJ1-3, the full variable domain is DSGVTQTPKHLITATGQRVTLRCSPRSGDLSVYWYQQSLDQGLQFLIQYYNGEERAKGNILERFSAQQFPDLHSELNLSSLELGDSALYFCASSVYGGPGNTIYFGEGSWLTVV.

CDR3 amino acids: CASSQDMGGTRTGYYEQYF. Written as DNA, the CDR3 is TGTGCCAGCAGCCAAGATATGGGCGGGACCAGGACCGGGTACTACGAGCAGTACTTC. The rearrangement uses TRBV4-2 and TRBJ2-7, with D maybe TRBD2 (6 bases). Trimming cost V 0 bases and J 3 bases, with 24 bases left between them. This CDR3 is built from 19 residues. Looked up from germline, CDR1 is LGHNA and CDR2 is YNFKEQ.

The chain uses TRBV30 and TRBJ1-2; D call uncertain. CDR3 size: 12 residues. In germline, CDR1 is GTSNPN, CDR2 SVGIG (reference sequence). The V end lost 0 bases, the J end lost 8 bases, and 10 bases lay between the germline ends. The CDR3, as DNA: TGTGCCTGGAGTGTAACCCGGGAGGGCTACACCTTC. The encoded protein is CAWSVTREGYTF.

This clone was seen only a few times. The V and J genes are TRBV2 and TRBJ1-5; D gene unclear. CDR1 SNHLY and CDR2 FYNNEI come from the germline V gene. The V end was cut by 1 base, the J end by 4 bases, with 11 bases between. The CDR3 has 15 amino acids. This chain's CDR3 is CASSEESSGNQPQHF. Here the CDR3 DNA reads TGTGCCAGCAGTGAAGAGTCGTCCGGTAATCAGCCCCAGCATTTT.

This clone has a handful of counts. The rearrangement links TRBV10-3 to TRBJ2-1; the D is unclear. This CDR3 has 14 amino acids. Trimming took 4 bases from V and 5 from J, leaving 12 bases between them. Germline CDR1 ENHRY, CDR2 SYGVKD. The CDR3 sequence: CAISGKETNNEQFF. The CDR3 DNA reads as TGTGCCATCAGTGGCAAGGAGACAAACAATGAGCAGTTCTTC.

This clone showed up just a few times. The chain links TRBV9 to TRBJ2-2, with D maybe TRBD1 (5 bases). CDR1 and CDR2 from the germline V gene are SGDLS and YYNGEE. This CDR3 region has 17 residues. Trimming took 4 bases from V and 0 from J, leaving 16 bases between them. Here the CDR3 reads CASSLGQGLANTGELFF. The CDR3 DNA reads TGTGCCAGCAGCCTAGGTCAGGGTCTGGCGAACACCGGGGAGCTGTTTTTT.